This T cell receptor beta chain comes out of a study of breast tumors, draining lymph nodes, adjacent tissues (dated by TCRdb to about 2016). As for the study more broadly: In breast cancer patients, the study compared the TCR beta repertoires of tumor, adjacent nontumor tissue and axillary lymph nodes. The study was designed to assess the relationships and possible T-cell exchange between tumor, surrounding tissue and draining lymph node repertoires in human breast cancer. General findings and caveats noted by the study authors: The data were judged consistent with most tumor T cells deriving from the lymph node and then expanding within tumor tissue. Rather than being directly demonstrated, the conclusion that tumor T cells originate in lymph nodes was presented as consistent with a hypothesis. Tumor and nontumor tissue repertoires were significantly more similar in luminal-like than in basal-like breast cancer. T-cell repertoire diversity in tumors was found to be lower than in lymph nodes but higher than in nontumor tissue, and preferential V and J gene usage was observed.

Lymph node samples came from the axillary draining lymph nodes of breast cancer patients. The CDR3 spans 14 residues, from the cysteine through the phenylalanine. Of all the DNA, just the CDR3 is kept, 42 bases in frame from base 1. V was cut back by 1 base and J by 2 bases, leaving a gap of 9 bases between them. CDR1 and CDR2, looked up from the germline V gene, are SGHVS and FNYEAQ. The sequencer listed for this sample is Illumina HiSeq 2000. TCR beta chain libraries were generated through multiplex PCR amplification. High-throughput sequencing was used to analyze the amplified TCR beta chain products. The public sequencing data were trimmed at Q25 with fastp and processed into clonotypes with MiXCR by TCRdb, which kept only in-frame beta chains. Each entry merges the rows of one CDR3 protein and shows their most common DNA and genes. This sample has approximately 88,000 distinct CDR3 sequences in its table, and approximately 29% of those were observed once. The ten largest clones represent more than 8% of the sample.

This clonotype has a count of ten or more. It lacks a known antigen. No quality values exist for individual bases; no much larger clone is one base distant. The sample taken for sequencing was axillary lymph node tissue. This sequence was found in a female donor with breast cancer. Some clones in this sample may be carry-over from other donors' samples. The chain employs TRBV7-6 and TRBJ2-7; the D gene is unclear. The CDR3 region reads CASSLGTDPYEQYF. The nucleotide sequence is TGTGCCAGCAGCTTAGGGACGGATCCCTACGAGCAGTACTTC.